These T cell receptor beta chains were read from a single sample in a study of blood T cell repertoires in COVID-19. Produced via immunoSEQ multiplex PCR; TCRdb's table is partial and in-frame only. The data show some 60,000 clones, approximately 85% seen once. The sequencing input was peripheral blood. These TCRs come from a human donor in a cohort sampled during active COVID-19. Both conserved end residues are part of each CDR3. The order of the fields is D gene, V gene, clone size, J gene, CDR3 DNA, CDR3 protein. The D gene is left open where the match is weak. Size is stated for part of the rows, as once, few or many counts, or as a class when the clone is expanded.

D gene: TRBD1
V gene: TRBV10-1
clone size: NA
J gene: TRBJ1-6
CDR3 DNA: TGCGCCAGCAGTGAATCTACCGGGACAGGGGGTTCACCCCTCCACTTT
CDR3 protein: CASSESTGTGGSPLHF

D gene: NA
V gene: TRBV5-1
clone size: NA
J gene: TRBJ2-1
CDR3 DNA: TGCGCCAGCAGCCTCCAACTGACAGCCTCCTCCTACAATGAGCAGTTCTTC
CDR3 protein: CASSLQLTASSYNEQFF

D gene: TRBD1
V gene: TRBV25-1
clone size: NA
J gene: TRBJ1-4
CDR3 DNA: TGTGCCAGCAGTGAGTACAGCCGGGACAGGGCAGGTGAAAAACTGTTTTTT
CDR3 protein: CASSEYSRDRAGEKLFF

D gene: NA
V gene: TRBV11-2
clone size: NA
J gene: TRBJ1-2
CDR3 DNA: TGTGCCAGCAGCTTAGAAGATTTAGCTAACTATGGCTACACCTTC
CDR3 protein: CASSLEDLANYGYTF

D gene: NA
V gene: TRBV27
clone size: NA
J gene: TRBJ2-1
CDR3 DNA: TGTGCCAGCAGTCCCTCTTACAATGAGCAGTTCTTC
CDR3 protein: CASSPSYNEQFF

D gene: TRBD1
V gene: TRBV19
clone size: NA
J gene: TRBJ1-2
CDR3 DNA: TGTGCCAGTAGTATCGCGGGACAGGGGGCGTACGGCTACACCTTC
CDR3 protein: CASSIAGQGAYGYTF

D gene: NA
V gene: TRBV28
clone size: NA
J gene: TRBJ1-2
CDR3 DNA: TGTGCCAGCTACTCTGCAGGAGGGACGGTACGCATCTATGGCTACACCTTC
CDR3 protein: CASYSAGGTVRIYGYTF

D gene: TRBD2
V gene: TRBV12-5
clone size: NA
J gene: TRBJ2-5
CDR3 DNA: TGTGCTAGTGGTTTGGCTGGATTAGTAGCGGGGGGCCTCCAAGAGACCCAGTACTTC
CDR3 protein: CASGLAGLVAGGLQETQYF

D gene: TRBD2
V gene: TRBV5-1
clone size: NA
J gene: TRBJ2-3
CDR3 DNA: TGCGCCAGCAGCTTGGGCCCGGGGACTAGCGGGGTAGATACGCAGTATTTT
CDR3 protein: CASSLGPGTSGVDTQYF

D gene: TRBD2
V gene: TRBV9
clone size: NA
J gene: TRBJ2-3
CDR3 DNA: TGTGCCAGCAGCAAAGGACTAGCGGGGGCCACAGATACGCAGTATTTT
CDR3 protein: CASSKGLAGATDTQYF

D gene: NA
V gene: TRBV7-9
clone size: NA
J gene: TRBJ1-3
CDR3 DNA: TGTGCCAGCAGCTTAGCGGCAGTCTCTGGAAACACCATATATTTT
CDR3 protein: CASSLAAVSGNTIYF

D gene: TRBD1
V gene: TRBV4-2
clone size: NA
J gene: TRBJ2-2
CDR3 DNA: TGTGCCAGCAGCCGCAGCACAGGGGCTCAGACCGGGGAGCTGTTTTTT
CDR3 protein: CASSRSTGAQTGELFF

D gene: NA
V gene: TRBV6-6
clone size: NA
J gene: TRBJ2-6
CDR3 DNA: TGTGCCAGCAGTCCCGTACTCTCTGGGGCCAACGTCCTGACTTTC
CDR3 protein: CASSPVLSGANVLTF

D gene: TRBD2
V gene: TRBV5-1
clone size: once
J gene: TRBJ2-3
CDR3 DNA: TGCGCCAGCAGCTTGAGACTAGCGGGGGGAACACCAGATACGCAGTATTTT
CDR3 protein: CASSLRLAGGTPDTQYF

D gene: NA
V gene: TRBV28
clone size: NA
J gene: TRBJ1-5
CDR3 DNA: TGTGCCAGCAGTTTACCCTTCGGGCAGGGTTACCAGCCCCAGCATTTT
CDR3 protein: CASSLPFGQGYQPQHF

D gene: TRBD1
V gene: TRBV25-1
clone size: NA
J gene: TRBJ1-2
CDR3 DNA: TGTGCCAGCAGCCGCGGGACAGCTTTCGGCTACACCTTC
CDR3 protein: CASSRGTAFGYTF

D gene: TRBD1
V gene: TRBV10-1
clone size: few
J gene: TRBJ2-2
CDR3 DNA: TGCGCCAGCAGTGAGTCCGTCGGACAGGGGACCGGGGAGCTGTTTTTT
CDR3 protein: CASSESVGQGTGELFF

D gene: NA
V gene: TRBV7-2
clone size: NA
J gene: TRBJ1-1
CDR3 DNA: TGTGCCAGCAGCTTAGCACAGGGCGGGACTGAAGCTTTCTTT
CDR3 protein: CASSLAQGGTEAFF